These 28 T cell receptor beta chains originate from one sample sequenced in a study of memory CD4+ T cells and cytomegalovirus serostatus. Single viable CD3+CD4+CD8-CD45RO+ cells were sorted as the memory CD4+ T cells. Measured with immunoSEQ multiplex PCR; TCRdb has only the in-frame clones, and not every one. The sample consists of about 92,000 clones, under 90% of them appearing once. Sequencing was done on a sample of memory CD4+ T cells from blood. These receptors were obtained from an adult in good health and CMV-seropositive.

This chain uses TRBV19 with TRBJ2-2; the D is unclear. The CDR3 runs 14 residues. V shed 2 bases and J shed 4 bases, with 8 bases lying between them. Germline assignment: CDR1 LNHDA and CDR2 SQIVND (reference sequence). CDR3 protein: CASSIRQITGELFF. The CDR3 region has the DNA TGTGCCAGTAGTATACGGCAGATCACCGGGGAGCTGTTTTTT.

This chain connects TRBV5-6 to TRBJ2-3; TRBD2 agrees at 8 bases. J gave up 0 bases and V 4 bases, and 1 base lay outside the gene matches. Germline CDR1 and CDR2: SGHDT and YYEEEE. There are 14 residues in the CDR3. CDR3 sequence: CASSTSGSTDTQYF. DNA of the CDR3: TGTGCCAGCAGCACTAGCGGAAGCACAGATACGCAGTATTTT.

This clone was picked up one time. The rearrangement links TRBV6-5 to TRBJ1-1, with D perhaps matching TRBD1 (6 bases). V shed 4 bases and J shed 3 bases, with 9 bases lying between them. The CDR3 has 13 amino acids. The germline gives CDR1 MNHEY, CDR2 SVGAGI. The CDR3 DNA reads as TGTGCCAGCAGTTCCGGACAGCACACTGAAGCTTTCTTT. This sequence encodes CASSSGQHTEAFF.

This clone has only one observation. Here the CDR3 DNA reads TGTGCCAGTAGTATGCGCGGGGGGAACACCGGGGAGCTGTTTTTT. Translated, it gives CASSMRGGNTGELFF. The rearrangement links TRBV19 to TRBJ2-2, with 7 bases that match TRBD2. J gave up 1 base and V 3 bases, and 2 bases lay outside the gene matches. Germline CDR1 reads LNHDA; CDR2 reads SQIVND (reference sequence). CDR3 length equals 15 residues.

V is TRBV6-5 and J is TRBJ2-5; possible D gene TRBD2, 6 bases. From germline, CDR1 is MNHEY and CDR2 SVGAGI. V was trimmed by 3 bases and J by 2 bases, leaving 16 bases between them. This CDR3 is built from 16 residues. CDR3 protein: CASSYLGGRGQETQYF. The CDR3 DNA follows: TGTGCCAGCAGTTATTTGGGGGGAAGGGGACAAGAGACCCAGTACTTC.

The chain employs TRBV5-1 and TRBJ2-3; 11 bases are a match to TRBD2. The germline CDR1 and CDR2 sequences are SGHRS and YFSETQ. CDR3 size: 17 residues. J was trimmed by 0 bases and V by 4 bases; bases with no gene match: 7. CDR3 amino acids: CASSPGTSGVSTDTQYF. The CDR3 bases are TGCGCCAGCAGCCCGGGGACTAGCGGAGTAAGCACAGATACGCAGTATTTT.

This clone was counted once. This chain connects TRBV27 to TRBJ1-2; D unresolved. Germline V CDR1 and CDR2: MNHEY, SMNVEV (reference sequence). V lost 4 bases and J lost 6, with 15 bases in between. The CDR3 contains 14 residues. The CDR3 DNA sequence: TGTGCCAGCAGTTCGACGATGCGAAGGGATGGCTACACCTTC. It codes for CASSSTMRRDGYTF.

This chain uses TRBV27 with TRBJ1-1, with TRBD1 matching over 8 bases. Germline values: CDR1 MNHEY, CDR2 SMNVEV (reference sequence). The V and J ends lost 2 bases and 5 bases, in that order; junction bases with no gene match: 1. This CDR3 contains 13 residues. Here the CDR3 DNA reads TGTGCCAGCAGTTTACGGACAGGGACTGAAGCTTTCTTT. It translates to CASSLRTGTEAFF.

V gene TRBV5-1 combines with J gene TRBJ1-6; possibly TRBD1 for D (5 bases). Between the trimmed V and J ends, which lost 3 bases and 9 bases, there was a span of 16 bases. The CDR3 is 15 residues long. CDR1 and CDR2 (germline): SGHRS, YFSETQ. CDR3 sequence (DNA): TGCGCCAGCAGCTACACAGAAGCTGGGGGTTCACCCCTCCACTTT. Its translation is CASSYTEAGGSPLHF.

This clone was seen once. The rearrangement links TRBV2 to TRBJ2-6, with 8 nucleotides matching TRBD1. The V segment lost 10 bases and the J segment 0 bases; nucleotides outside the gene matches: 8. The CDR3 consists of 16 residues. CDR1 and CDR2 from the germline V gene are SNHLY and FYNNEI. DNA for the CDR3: TGTGCCACCACAGGGGGAAGGATCTCTGGGGCCAACGTCCTGACTTTC. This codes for CATTGGRISGANVLTF.

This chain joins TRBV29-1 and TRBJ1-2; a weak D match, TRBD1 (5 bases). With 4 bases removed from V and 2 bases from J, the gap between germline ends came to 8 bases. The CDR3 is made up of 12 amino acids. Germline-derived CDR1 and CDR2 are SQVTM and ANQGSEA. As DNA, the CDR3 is TGCAGCGTTGTTCAGGGAAACTATGGCTACACCTTC. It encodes CSVVQGNYGYTF.

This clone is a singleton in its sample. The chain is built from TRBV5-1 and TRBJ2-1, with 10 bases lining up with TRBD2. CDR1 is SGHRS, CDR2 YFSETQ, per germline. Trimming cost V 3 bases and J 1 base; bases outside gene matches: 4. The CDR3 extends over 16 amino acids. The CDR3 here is CASSWASGSSYNEQFF. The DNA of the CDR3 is TGCGCCAGCAGCTGGGCTAGCGGGAGTTCCTACAATGAGCAGTTCTTC.

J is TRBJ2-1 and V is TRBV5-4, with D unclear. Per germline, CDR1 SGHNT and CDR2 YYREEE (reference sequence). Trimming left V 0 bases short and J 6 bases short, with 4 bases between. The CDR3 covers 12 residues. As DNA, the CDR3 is TGTGCCAGCAGCTTGGCAGGCAATGAGCAGTTCTTC. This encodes CASSLAGNEQFF.

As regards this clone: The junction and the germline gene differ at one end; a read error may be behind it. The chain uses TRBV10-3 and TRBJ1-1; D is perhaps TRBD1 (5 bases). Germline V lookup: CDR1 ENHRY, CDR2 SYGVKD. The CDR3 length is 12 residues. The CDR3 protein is CASSQDSPEAFF. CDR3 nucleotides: TGTGCCAGCAGTCAAGACAGCCCTGAAGCTTTCTTT.

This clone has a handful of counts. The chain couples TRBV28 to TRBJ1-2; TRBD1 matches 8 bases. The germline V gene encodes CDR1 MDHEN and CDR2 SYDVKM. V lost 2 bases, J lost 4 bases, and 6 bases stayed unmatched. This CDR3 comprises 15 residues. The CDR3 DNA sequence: TGTGCCAGCAGTTTAGGGGGGGACAGGACCTATGGCTACACCTTC. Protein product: CASSLGGDRTYGYTF.

The CDR3 loop is CASSPDAVGQPQHF. CDR3 DNA sequence: TGTGCCAGCAGCCCGGACGCGGTGGGTCAGCCCCAGCATTTT. V is TRBV6-5 and J is TRBJ1-5; D not resolved. Per germline, CDR1 MNHEY and CDR2 SVGAGI. This CDR3 has 14 amino acids. V was cut by 6 bases and J by 6 bases, with 15 bases left in between.

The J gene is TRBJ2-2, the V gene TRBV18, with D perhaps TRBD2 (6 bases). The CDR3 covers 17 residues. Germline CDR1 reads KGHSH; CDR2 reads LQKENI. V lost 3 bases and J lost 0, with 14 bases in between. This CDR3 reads CASSPSTGTANTGELFF. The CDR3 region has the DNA TGTGCCAGCTCACCTTCAACCGGGACTGCGAACACCGGGGAGCTGTTTTTT.

The CDR3 coding sequence is TGTGCCAGTACCCGGACCGAAGGTCCCTACAATGAGCAGTTCTTC. This sequence encodes CASTRTEGPYNEQFF. The rearrangement uses TRBV19 and TRBJ2-1; D gene unclear. This CDR3 comprises 15 residues. Deletions cut 7 bases from V and 2 bases from J, with 15 bases between. The germline CDR1 and CDR2 sequences are LNHDA and SQIVND (reference sequence).

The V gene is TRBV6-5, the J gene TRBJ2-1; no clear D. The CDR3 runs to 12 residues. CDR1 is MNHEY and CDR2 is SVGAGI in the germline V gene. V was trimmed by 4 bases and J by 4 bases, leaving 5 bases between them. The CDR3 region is CASSSRYNEQFF. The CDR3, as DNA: TGTGCCAGCAGTTCCCGATACAATGAGCAGTTCTTC.

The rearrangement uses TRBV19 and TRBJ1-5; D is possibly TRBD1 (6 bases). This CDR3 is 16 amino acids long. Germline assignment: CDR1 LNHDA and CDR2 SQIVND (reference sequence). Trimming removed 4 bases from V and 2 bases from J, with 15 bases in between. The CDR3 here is CASSKPNREGNQPQHF. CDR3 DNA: TGTGCCAGTAGTAAACCGAACAGGGAGGGCAATCAGCCCCAGCATTTT.

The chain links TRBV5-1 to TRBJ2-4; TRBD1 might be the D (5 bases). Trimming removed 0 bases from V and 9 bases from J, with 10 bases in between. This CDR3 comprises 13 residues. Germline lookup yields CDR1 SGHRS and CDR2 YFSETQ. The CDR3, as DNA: TGCGCCAGCAGCTTGGAGGGGTACGGCATTCAGTACTTC. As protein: CASSLEGYGIQYF.

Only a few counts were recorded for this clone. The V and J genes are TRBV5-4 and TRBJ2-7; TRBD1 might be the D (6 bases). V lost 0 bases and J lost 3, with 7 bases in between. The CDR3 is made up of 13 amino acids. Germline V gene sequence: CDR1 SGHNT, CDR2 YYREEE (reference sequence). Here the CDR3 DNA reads TGTGCCAGCAGCTTGGTAGGGGGCTACGAGCAGTACTTC. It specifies CASSLVGGYEQYF.

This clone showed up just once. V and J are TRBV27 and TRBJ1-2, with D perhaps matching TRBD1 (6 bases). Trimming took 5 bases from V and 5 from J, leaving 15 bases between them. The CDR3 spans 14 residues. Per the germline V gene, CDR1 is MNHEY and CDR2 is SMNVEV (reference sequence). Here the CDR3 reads CASSHRGGRYGYTF. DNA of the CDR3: TGTGCCAGCAGTCACCGCGGGGGGCGGTATGGCTACACCTTC.

The DNA of the CDR3 is TGTGCCAGCAGCAACCCAGGCAGAAACAATGAGCAGTTCTTC. This codes for CASSNPGRNNEQFF. The genes are TRBV2 and TRBJ2-1; D remains ambiguous. CDR3 length: 14 residues. Germline CDR1 and CDR2: SNHLY and FYNNEI. V gave up 6 bases and J gave up 5 bases, with 14 bases separating them.

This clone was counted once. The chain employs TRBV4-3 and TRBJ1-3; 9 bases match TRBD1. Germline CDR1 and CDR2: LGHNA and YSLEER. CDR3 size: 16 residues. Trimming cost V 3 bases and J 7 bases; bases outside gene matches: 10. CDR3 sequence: CASSQGSGQGRNTIYF. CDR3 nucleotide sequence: TGCGCCAGCAGCCAGGGATCTGGACAGGGGAGGAACACCATATATTTT.

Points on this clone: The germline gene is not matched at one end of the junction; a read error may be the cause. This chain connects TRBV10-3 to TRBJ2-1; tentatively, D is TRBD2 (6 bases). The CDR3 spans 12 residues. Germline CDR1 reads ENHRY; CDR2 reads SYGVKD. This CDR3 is CAISESEGSNVF. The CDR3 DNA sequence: TGTGCCATCAGTGAGTCGGAGGGCTCCAACGTCTTC.

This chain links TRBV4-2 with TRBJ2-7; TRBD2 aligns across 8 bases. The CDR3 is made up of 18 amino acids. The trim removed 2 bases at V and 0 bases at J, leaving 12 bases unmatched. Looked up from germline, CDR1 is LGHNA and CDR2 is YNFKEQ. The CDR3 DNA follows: TGTGCCAGCAGCCAAAGGGAGAGTGAGCGGGGGAGCTCCTACGAGCAGTACTTC. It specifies CASSQRESERGSSYEQYF.

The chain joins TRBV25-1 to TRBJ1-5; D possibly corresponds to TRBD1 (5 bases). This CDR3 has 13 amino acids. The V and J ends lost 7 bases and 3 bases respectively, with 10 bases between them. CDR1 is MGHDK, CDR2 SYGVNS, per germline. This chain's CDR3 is CASIAGLNQPQHF. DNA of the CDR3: TGTGCCAGCATAGCGGGGCTCAATCAGCCCCAGCATTTT.